The 22 T cell receptor beta chains in this list originate from one sample, sequenced in a study of Graves' ophthalmopathy and Graves' hyperthyroidism. RNA transcripts yielded amplified TCR beta CDR3 regions. Amplification began with first-round RT-PCR using HTBI primers, then second-round multiplex PCR was performed. MiXCR, applied by TCRdb to the multiplex PCR reads, yields one record per CDR3 protein. Here the sample spans roughly 700,000 distinct CDR3 sequences, 40% being singletons. Material for sequencing was peripheral blood. These receptors were taken from an adult man with Graves' ophthalmopathy.

Ten or more counts support this clonotype. One end of the junction is discordant with germline, which a read error may explain. The rearrangement uses TRBV7-7 and TRBJ2-5; the match to TRBD1 covers 10 bases. This CDR3 is 15 amino acids long. Germline CDR1 is SSHAT and CDR2 is FNYEAQ (reference sequence). CDR3 sequence reads: CASSLEGQGQETQYF. The CDR3 DNA reads TGTGCTAGCAGCTTAGAGGGACAGGGGCAGGAGACCCAGTACTTC.

This clonotype was observed at least ten times. This rearrangement joins TRBV4-3 to TRBJ2-7; TRBD1 aligns across 7 bases. Germline CDR1 is LGHNA and CDR2 is YSLEER. The junction had 7 bases not matched to a gene; V was cut back by 4 bases and J by 4 bases. The CDR3 runs to 14 residues. The CDR3: CASSPRQGTYEQYF. The CDR3 bases are TGCGCCAGCAGCCCCAGACAGGGCACGTACGAGCAGTACTTC.

Notes on this clonotype: Since no conserved phenylalanine or tryptophan closes the CDR3, a read error is the likely cause. V usage is TRBV11-1 and J usage is TRBJ1-1; D call uncertain. Trimming shortened V by 4 bases and J by 0 bases, and 6 bases separated the two germline ends. Germline V gene data show CDR1 as SGHAT and CDR2 as FQDESV (reference sequence). The CDR3 consists of 13 residues. In DNA, the CDR3 is TGTGCCAGCAGCTCGGGAATGAACACTGAAGCTTTCCTT. Translating gives CASSSGMNTEAFL.

This clonotype showed up many times. The rearrangement uses TRBV10-3 and TRBJ2-7, with D uncertain. Germline V lookup: CDR1 ENHRY, CDR2 SYGVKD. V lost 7 bases and J lost 7, with 17 bases in between. The CDR3 spans 13 residues. CDR3 nucleotides: TGTGCCATCAAATCTGACCCAGCTAGTGAGCAGTACTTC. Translation: CAIKSDPASEQYF.

This clonotype was seen more than once but under ten times. A junction boundary mismatches the germline segment, possibly from a read error. V usage is TRBV10-3 and J usage is TRBJ2-7, with D uncertain. The CDR3 runs 13 residues. Germline CDR1 is ENHRY and CDR2 is SYGVKD. As DNA, the CDR3 is TGTGCCAGCAGTACGTCAGTCCCCTACGAGCAGTACTTC. Its protein product is CASSTSVPYEQYF.

The chain combines TRBV7-2 with TRBJ1-4; D may be TRBD1 (6 bases). In germline, CDR1 is SGHTA, CDR2 FQGNSA. V dropped 4 bases and J dropped 3 bases, with 12 bases sitting between them. CDR3 length equals 15 residues. The CDR3: CASSSTAGANEKLFF. The CDR3 DNA sequence: TGTGCCAGCAGCTCGACCGCAGGGGCTAATGAAAAACTGTTTTTT.

This clonotype has only a few counts. The rearrangement joins TRBV2 to TRBJ2-7; TRBD2 aligns across 9 bases. CDR1 is SNHLY, CDR2 FYNNEI, per germline. V lost 5 bases and J lost 2; bases outside the gene matches: 13. The CDR3 runs to 17 residues. The CDR3 is CASSLTPRAGGTYEQYF. In nucleotides, the CDR3 is TGTGCCAGCAGTCTGACCCCTCGAGCGGGGGGAACCTACGAGCAGTACTTC.

This clonotype has a single count. This chain joins TRBV10-3 and TRBJ1-5, with TRBD1 as a possible D gene (5 bases). The length of the CDR3 is 15 residues. Trimming shortened V by 6 bases and J by 1 base, and 13 bases separated the two germline ends. Per the germline V gene, CDR1 is ENHRY and CDR2 is SYGVKD. In nucleotides, the CDR3 is TGTGCCATCAGGTCATCCCGGGACAGCAATCAGCCCCAGCATTTT. Translation: CAIRSSRDSNQPQHF.

The chain recombines TRBV7-9 with TRBJ2-5; 9 bases match TRBD2. This CDR3 contains 15 residues. J gave up 7 bases and V 0 bases, and 6 bases lay outside the gene matches. Germline loops: CDR1 SEHNR, CDR2 FQNEAQ (reference sequence). This CDR3 reads CASSLALGGGGTQYF. The CDR3 nucleotides are TGTGCCAGCAGCTTAGCACTCGGCGGGGGGGGGACCCAGTACTTC.

The chain is built from TRBV12-3 or TRBV12-4 and TRBJ2-7, with 10 bases identical to TRBD1. V was clipped by 6 bases and J by 9 bases; unmatched bases: 11. The CDR3 is made up of 14 amino acids. CDR3 DNA sequence: TGTGCCAGCAGACGGACAGGGGGAGTTAATGGGCAGTACTTC. Protein sequence: CASRRTGGVNGQYF.

This clonotype was counted a single time. The chain is built from TRBV29-1 and TRBJ1-2, with 7 bases that match TRBD1. The V gene end was trimmed by 6 bases and the J gene end by 0 bases; junction bases not matched to a gene: 7. Germline values: CDR1 SQVTM, CDR2 ANQGSEA. The CDR3 loop spans 14 amino acids. CDR3 region: CSVRDRGANYGYTF. The CDR3 DNA is TGCAGCGTCCGGGACAGAGGAGCTAACTATGGCTACACCTTC.

At least ten counts were recorded for this clonotype. This chain links TRBV10-3 with TRBJ1-5; TRBD1 is a possible D gene (5 bases). The germline V and J ends were trimmed by 0 bases and 6 bases, with 12 bases remaining between them. There are 15 residues in the CDR3. In germline, CDR1 is ENHRY, CDR2 SYGVKD. The CDR3 DNA reads as TGTGCCATCAGTGAGTCGGCAGGGACTACTCAGCCCCAGCATTTT. Its protein is CAISESAGTTQPQHF.

In the case of this clonotype: A much bigger clone sits one base away, suggesting this may be a read error. The V gene is TRBV19, the J gene TRBJ1-2; D gene unclear. The CDR3 is 14 residues long. CDR1 and CDR2 from the germline V gene are LNHDA and SQIVND (reference sequence). The chain's CDR3 is CASSDGVWFYGHTF. The CDR3 nucleotides read TGTGCCAGTTCGGATGGGGTCTGGTTCTATGGCCACACCTTC.

The V gene is TRBV7-9, the J gene TRBJ1-1; 10 nucleotides align to TRBD1. The CDR3 sequence is 12 residues long. V lost 9 bases, J lost 13 bases, and 11 bases stayed unmatched. Germline CDR1 reads SEHNR; CDR2 reads FQNEAQ (reference sequence). CDR3 in amino acids: CASSSIGTGVFF. In nucleotides, the CDR3 is TGTGCCAGTAGTTCCATCGGGACAGGGGTTTTCTTT.

Ten or more counts support this clonotype. The chain recombines TRBV25-1 with TRBJ2-7; 8 nucleotides line up with TRBD2. J lost 0 bases, V lost 4 bases, and 5 bases had no gene match. Germline V gene lookup returns CDR1 MGHDK and CDR2 SYGVNS. The CDR3 is 15 amino acids. The CDR3 region has the DNA TGTGCCAGCAGTGCCGGGGGGGGAATCTCCTACGAGCAGTACTTC. Translation: CASSAGGGISYEQYF.

The J gene is TRBJ2-5, the V gene TRBV7-2, with D possibly TRBD1 on 6 matching bases. V dropped 1 base and J dropped 5 bases, with 14 bases sitting between them. Germline CDR1 is SGHTA and CDR2 is FQGNSA. This CDR3 comprises 15 residues. CDR3 sequence (DNA): TGTGCCAGCAGCTTAGAGGTGGAGCAGGGGGAGACCCAGTACTTC. Translating gives CASSLEVEQGETQYF.

This clonotype was counted at least ten times. The rearrangement uses TRBV7-2 and TRBJ1-4, with D unresolved. Trimming removed 1 base at V and 0 bases at J, with 12 bases between. CDR3 length: 17 amino acids. Germline V lookup: CDR1 SGHTA, CDR2 FQGNSA. This CDR3 reads CASSLVGWQTTNEKLFF. The CDR3 DNA reads as TGTGCCAGCAGCTTAGTGGGGTGGCAGACAACTAATGAAAAACTGTTTTTT.

The chain carries TRBV7-2 and TRBJ2-2; 14 positions agree with TRBD2. CDR3 length: 19 residues. Germline loops: CDR1 SGHTA, CDR2 FQGNSA. The V segment lost 5 bases and the J segment 5 bases; nucleotides outside the gene matches: 13. CDR3 region: CASSTTGTSGSEVTGELFF. The DNA for the CDR3 is TGTGCCAGCAGCACCACCGGGACTAGCGGGAGCGAGGTGACCGGGGAGCTGTTTTTT.

The chain employs TRBV15 and TRBJ1-4, with 11 bases lining up with TRBD1. With 5 bases clipped from V and 8 bases from J, the junction kept 7 bases outside the gene matches. The CDR3 has 15 residues. In germline, CDR1 is LNHNV, CDR2 YYDKDF (reference sequence). CDR3 nucleotides: TGTGCCACCAGCGGGGACAGGGGGTCTTTGGAAAAACTGTTTTTT. It translates to CATSGDRGSLEKLFF.

As concerns this clonotype: At one end the junction does not follow the germline gene, possibly because of a read error. The CDR3 loop reads CASSGRTGLSEKYF. For the CDR3, the DNA is TGCGCCAGCAGCGGTCGGACAGGGCTTTCCGAAAAGTACTTC. The chain has TRBV7-9 and TRBJ2-5, with TRBD1 matching over 8 bases. The CDR3 extends over 14 amino acids. CDR1 is SEHNR and CDR2 is FQNEAQ in the germline V gene (reference sequence).

The rearrangement joins TRBV20-1 to TRBJ1-3; D is unclear. Trimming removed 1 base at V and 1 base at J, with 11 bases between. Germline V gene sequence: CDR1 DFQATT, CDR2 SNEGSKA (reference sequence). This CDR3 is 15 amino acids long. As DNA, the CDR3 is TGCAGTGCTAGAGGCCGCAGAGGTTCTGGAAACACCATATATTTT. Translating it yields CSARGRRGSGNTIYF.

Only a few counts were recorded for this clonotype. J is TRBJ2-5 and V is TRBV14, with D possibly matching TRBD2 (6 bases). The CDR3 is made up of 17 amino acids. The germline CDR1 and CDR2 sequences are SGHDN and FVKESK. V was pared by 2 bases and J by 2 bases, with 18 bases between. For the CDR3, the DNA is TGTGCCAGCAGCCAACTAAACGGCGGGGTATCACAAGAGACCCAGTACTTC. It encodes CASSQLNGGVSQETQYF.